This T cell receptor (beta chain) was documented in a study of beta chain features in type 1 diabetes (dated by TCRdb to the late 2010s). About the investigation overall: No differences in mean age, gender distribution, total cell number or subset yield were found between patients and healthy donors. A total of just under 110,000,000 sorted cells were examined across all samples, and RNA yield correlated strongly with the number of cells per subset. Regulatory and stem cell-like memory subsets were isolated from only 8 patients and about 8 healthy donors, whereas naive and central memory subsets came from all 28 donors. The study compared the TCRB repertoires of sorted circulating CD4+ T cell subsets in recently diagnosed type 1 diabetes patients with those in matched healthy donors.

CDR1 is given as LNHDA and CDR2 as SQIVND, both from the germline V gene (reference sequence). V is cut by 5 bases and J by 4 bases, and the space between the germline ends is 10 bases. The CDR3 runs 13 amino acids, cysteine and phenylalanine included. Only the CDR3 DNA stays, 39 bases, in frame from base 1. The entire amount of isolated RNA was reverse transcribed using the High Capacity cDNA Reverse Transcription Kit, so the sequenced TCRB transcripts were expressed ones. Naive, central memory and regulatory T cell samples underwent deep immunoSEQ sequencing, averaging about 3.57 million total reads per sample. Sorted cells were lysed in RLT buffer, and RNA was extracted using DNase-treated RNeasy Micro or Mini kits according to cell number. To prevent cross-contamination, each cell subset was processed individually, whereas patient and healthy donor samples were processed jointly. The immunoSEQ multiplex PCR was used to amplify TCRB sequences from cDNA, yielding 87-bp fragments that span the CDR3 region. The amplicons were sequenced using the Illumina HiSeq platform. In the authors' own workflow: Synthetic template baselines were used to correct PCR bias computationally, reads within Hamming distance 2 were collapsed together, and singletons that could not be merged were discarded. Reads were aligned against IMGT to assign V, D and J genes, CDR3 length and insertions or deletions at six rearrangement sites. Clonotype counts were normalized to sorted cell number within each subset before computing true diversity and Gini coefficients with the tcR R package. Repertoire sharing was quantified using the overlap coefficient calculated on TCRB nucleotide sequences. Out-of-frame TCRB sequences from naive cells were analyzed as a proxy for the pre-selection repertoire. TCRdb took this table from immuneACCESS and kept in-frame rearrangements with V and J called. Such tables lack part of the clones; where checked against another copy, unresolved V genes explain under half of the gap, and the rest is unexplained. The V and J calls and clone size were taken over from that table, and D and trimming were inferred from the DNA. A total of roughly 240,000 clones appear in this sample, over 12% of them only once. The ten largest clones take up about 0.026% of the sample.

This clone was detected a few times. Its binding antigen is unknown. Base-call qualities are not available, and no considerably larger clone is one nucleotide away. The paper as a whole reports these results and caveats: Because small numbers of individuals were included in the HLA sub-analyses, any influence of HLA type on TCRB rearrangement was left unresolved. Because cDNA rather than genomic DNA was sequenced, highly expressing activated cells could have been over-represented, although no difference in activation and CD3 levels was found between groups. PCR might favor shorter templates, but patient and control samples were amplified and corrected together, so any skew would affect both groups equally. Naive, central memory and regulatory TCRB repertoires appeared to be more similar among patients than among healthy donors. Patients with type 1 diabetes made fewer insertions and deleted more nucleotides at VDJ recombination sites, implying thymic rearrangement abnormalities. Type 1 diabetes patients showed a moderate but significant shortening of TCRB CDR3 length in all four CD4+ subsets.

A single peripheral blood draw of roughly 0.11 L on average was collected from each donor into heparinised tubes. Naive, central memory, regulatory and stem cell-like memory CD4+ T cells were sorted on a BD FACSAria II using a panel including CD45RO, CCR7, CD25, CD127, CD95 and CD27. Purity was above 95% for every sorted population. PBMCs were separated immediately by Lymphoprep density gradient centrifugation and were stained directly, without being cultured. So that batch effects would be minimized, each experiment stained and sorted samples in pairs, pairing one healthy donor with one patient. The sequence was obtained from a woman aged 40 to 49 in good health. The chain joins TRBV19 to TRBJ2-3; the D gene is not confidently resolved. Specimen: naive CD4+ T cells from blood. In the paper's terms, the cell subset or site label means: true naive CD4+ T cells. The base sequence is TGTGCCAGTAGTTTCGAGCGTGCAGATACGCAGTATTTT. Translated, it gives CASSFERADTQYF.